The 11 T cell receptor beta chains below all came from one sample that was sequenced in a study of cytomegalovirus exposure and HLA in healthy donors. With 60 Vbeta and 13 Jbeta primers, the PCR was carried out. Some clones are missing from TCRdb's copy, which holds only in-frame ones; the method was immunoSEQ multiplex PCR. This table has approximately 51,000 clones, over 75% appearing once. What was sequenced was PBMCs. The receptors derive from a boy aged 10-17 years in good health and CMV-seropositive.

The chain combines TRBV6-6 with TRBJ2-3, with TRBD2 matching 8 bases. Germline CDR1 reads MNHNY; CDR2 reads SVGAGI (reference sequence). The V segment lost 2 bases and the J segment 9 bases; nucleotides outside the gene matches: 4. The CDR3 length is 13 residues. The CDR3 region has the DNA TGTGCCAGCAGTTACCAGCGGGAGCGAACGCAGTATTTT. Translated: CASSYQRERTQYF.

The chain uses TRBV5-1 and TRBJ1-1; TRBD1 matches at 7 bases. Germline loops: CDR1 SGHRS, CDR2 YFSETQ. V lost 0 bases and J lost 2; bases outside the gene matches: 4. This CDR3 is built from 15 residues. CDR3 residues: CASSLEGAINTEAFF. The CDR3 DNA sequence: TGCGCCAGCAGCTTGGAGGGGGCAATAAACACTGAAGCTTTCTTT.

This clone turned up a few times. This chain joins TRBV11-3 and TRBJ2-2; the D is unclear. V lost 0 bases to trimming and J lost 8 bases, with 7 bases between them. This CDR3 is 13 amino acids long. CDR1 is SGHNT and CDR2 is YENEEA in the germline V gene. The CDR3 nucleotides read TGTGCCAGCAGCTTAGATTCGCGGGGGGAGCTGTTTTTT. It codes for CASSLDSRGELFF.

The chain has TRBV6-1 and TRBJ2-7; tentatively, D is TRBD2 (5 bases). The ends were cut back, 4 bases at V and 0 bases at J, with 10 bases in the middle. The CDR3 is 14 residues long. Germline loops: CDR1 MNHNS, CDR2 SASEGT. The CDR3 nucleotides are TGTGCCAGCAGTGCCCCGGGGAGCTCCTACGAGCAGTACTTC. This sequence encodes CASSAPGSSYEQYF.

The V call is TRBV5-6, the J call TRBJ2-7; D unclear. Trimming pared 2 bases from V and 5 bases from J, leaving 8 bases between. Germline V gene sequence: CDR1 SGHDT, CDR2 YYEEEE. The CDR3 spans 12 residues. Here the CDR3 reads CASSLSLNEQYF. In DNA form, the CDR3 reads TGTGCCAGCAGCTTATCGTTAAACGAGCAGTACTTC.

Here the CDR3 DNA reads TGTGCCAGTAGTTATACTAGTGCTAGCAATCAGCCCCAGCATTTT. Encoded protein: CASSYTSASNQPQHF. The V call is TRBV19, the J call TRBJ1-5, with D uncertain. The CDR3 runs 15 residues. Trimming left V 5 bases short and J 0 bases short, with 11 bases between. Per the germline V gene, CDR1 is LNHDA and CDR2 is SQIVND (reference sequence).

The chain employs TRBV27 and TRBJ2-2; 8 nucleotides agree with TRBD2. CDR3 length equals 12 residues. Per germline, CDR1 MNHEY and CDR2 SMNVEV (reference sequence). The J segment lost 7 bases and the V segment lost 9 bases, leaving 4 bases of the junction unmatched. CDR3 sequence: CASFGGGGELFF. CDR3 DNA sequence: TGTGCCAGTTTCGGGGGGGGCGGGGAGCTGTTTTTT.

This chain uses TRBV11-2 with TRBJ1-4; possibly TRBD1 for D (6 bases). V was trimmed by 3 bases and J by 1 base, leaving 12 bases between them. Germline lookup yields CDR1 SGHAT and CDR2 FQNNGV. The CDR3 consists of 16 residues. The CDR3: CASSFTGLGTNEKLFF. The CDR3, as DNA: TGTGCCAGCAGCTTCACAGGGTTGGGAACTAATGAAAAACTGTTTTTT.

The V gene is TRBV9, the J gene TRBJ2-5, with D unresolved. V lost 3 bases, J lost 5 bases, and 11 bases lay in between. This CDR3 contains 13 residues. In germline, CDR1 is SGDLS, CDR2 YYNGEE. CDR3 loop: CASSEASEETQYF. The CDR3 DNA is TGTGCCAGCAGCGAAGCTTCGGAGGAGACCCAGTACTTC.

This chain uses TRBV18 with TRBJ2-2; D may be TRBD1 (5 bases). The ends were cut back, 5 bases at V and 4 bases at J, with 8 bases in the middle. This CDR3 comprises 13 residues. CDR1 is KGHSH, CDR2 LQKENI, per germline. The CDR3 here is CASSTDSTGELFF. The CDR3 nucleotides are TGTGCCAGCTCAACCGACAGCACCGGGGAGCTGTTTTTT.

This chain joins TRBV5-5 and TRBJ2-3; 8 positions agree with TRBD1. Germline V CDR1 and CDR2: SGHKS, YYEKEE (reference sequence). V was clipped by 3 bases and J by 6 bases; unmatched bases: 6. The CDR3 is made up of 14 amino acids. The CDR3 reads CASSWRQGSDTQYF. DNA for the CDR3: TGTGCCAGCAGCTGGCGACAGGGGTCTGATACGCAGTATTTT. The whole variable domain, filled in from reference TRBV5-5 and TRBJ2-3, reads DAGVTQSPTHLIKTRGQQVTLRCSPISGHKSVSWYQQVLGQGPQFIFQYYEKEERGRGNFPDRFSARQFPNYSSELNVNALLLGDSALYLCASSWRQGSDTQYFGPGTRLTVL.